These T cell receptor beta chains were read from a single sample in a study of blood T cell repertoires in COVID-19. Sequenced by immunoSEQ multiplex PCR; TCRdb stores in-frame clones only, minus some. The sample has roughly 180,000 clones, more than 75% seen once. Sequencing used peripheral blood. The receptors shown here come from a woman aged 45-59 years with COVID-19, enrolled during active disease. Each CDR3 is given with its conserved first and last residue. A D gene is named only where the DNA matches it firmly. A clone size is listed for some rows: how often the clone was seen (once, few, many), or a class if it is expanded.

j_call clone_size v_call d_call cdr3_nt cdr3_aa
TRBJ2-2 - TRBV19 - TGTGCCAGTAGCGGGGTCCTCACCGGGGAGCTGTTTTTT CASSGVLTGELFF
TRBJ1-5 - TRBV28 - TGTGCCAGCAGTCCAGACGGGTGGGGCAATCAGCCCCAGCATTTT CASSPDGWGNQPQHF
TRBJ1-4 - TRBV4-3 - TGCGCCAGCAGCCAAGATAGGGGAACGGATGAAAAACTGTTTTTT CASSQDRGTDEKLFF
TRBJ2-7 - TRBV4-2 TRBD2 TGTGCCAGCAGCCAGGACCCTCTAGCGGGGGAATATGGCGAGCAGTACTTC CASSQDPLAGEYGEQYF
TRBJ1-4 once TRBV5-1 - TGCGCCAGCAGCACGGGAGGGCTTCAGGAAAAACTGTTTTTT CASSTGGLQEKLFF
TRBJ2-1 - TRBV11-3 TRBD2 TGTGCCAGCAGCTTAACTAGCGGGGGGTCTAATGAGCAGTTCTTC CASSLTSGGSNEQFF
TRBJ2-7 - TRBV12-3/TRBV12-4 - TGTGCCAGCAGTCTCCACGGTTACGAGCAGTACTTC CASSLHGYEQYF
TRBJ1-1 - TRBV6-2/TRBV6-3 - TGTGCCAGCAGTTCAACAAGGAACACTGAAGCTTTCTTT CASSSTRNTEAFF
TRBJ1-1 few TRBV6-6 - TGTGCCAGCAGCCTCCCAGGTGCTGAAGCTTTCTTT CASSLPGAEAFF
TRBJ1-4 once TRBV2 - TGTGCCAGCAGTGAAAGGACAGAAAAACTGTTTTTT CASSERTEKLFF
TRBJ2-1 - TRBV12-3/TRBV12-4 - TGTGCCAGCAGTTTATCTAGTATCAATGAGCAGTTCTTC CASSLSSINEQFF
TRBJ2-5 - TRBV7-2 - TGTGCCAGCAGTCAGATACAAGAGACCCAGTACTTC CASSQIQETQYF
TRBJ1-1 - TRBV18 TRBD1 TGTGCCAGCTCGCAGGGACAGACGGACACTGAAGCTTTCTTT CASSQGQTDTEAFF
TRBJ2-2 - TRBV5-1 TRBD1 TGCGCCAGCAGCTTAAAGACAGGGTCCCACACCGGGGAGCTGTTTTTT CASSLKTGSHTGELFF
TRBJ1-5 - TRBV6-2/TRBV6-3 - TGTGCCAGCAGTTACACTGATTATAGCAATCAGCCCCAGCATTTT CASSYTDYSNQPQHF
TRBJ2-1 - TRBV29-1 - TGCAGCGTCCACAGAGACTCCTACAATGAGCAGTTCTTC CSVHRDSYNEQFF
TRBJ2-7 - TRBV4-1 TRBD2 TGCGCCAGCAGCCAAGGGGCGGGGGGGATCTCCTACGAGCAGTACTTC CASSQGAGGISYEQYF
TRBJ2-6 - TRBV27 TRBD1 TGTGCCAGCAGGAATACAGGGGCTAGCTCTGGGGCCAACGTCCTGACTTTC CASRNTGASSGANVLTF
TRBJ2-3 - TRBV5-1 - TGCGCCAGCAGCTTGTATAGCACAGATACGCAGTATTTT CASSLYSTDTQYF
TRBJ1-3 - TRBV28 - TGTGCCAGCAGTTCCCCCGGGGGTGAGGGAAACACCATATATTTT CASSSPGGEGNTIYF
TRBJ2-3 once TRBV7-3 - TGTGCCAGCAGCCTAGGACTGATGAACACAGATACGCAGTATTTT CASSLGLMNTDTQYF
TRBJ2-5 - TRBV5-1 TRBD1 TGCGCCAGCAGCTTGACAGGGGGCTTTGAGACCCAGTACTTC CASSLTGGFETQYF